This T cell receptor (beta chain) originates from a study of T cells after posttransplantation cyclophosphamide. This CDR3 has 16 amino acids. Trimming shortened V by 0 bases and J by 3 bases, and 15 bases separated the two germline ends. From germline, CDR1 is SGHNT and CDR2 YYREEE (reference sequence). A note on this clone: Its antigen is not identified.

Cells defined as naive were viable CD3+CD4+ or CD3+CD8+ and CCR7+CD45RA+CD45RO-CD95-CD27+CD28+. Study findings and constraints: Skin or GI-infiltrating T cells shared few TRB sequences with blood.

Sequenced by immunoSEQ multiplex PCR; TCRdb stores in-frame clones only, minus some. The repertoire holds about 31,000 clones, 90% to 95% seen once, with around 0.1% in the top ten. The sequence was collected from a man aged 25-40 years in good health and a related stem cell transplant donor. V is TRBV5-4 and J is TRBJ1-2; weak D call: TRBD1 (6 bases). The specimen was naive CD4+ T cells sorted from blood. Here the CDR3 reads CASSLGWAGADYGYTF. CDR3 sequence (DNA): TGTGCCAGCAGCTTGGGGTGGGCGGGGGCTGACTATGGCTACACCTTC.